The entry below describes one T cell receptor (beta chain). The data stem from a study of blood T cell repertoires in COVID-19. Study-wide context: Samples came from the United States, Italy and Spain, spanning acute and convalescent COVID-19.

Original methodology: Estimation of nucleated cell counts relied on the amplification of reference gene primers. The repertoire was sequenced with immunoSEQ multiplex PCR; TCRdb's copy has only in-frame clones and lacks some. V, J and clone size derive from that table, while D and trimming were established from the DNA sequence. Of over 200,000 clones in the sample, roughly 90% were seen once. CDR1 and CDR2 from the germline V gene are SGHTA and FQGNSA. CDR3 length: 15 residues. The V end was cut by 4 bases, the J end by 5 bases, with 17 bases between. The chain has TRBV7-2 and TRBJ1-2; TRBD1 is a possible D gene (6 bases). The receptor comes from a woman in her sixties with acute or convalescent COVID-19. Source material: peripheral blood. This CDR3 reads CASSSVGGRGYGYTF. DNA for the CDR3: TGTGCCAGCAGCTCCGTAGGGGGACGCGGGTATGGCTACACCTTC.